The clone carrying this TCR beta chain came up a few times. What it binds is not known. These data are taken from a study of post-analysis software for immune sequencing data. Whole-study results and caveats: Among multiple sclerosis patients, normalized Chao1 diversity was significantly below that of controls. TRBV segments more frequent in patients than in controls numbered several and included TRBV5-6, TRBV5-1 and TRBV20-1.

The CDR3 runs to 14 residues. V was cut by 1 base and J by 0 bases, with 2 bases left in between. The germline CDR1 and CDR2 sequences are SGHRS and YFSETQ. Built from TCR beta cDNA, the libraries had unique molecular identifiers in them. TCRdb reprocessed the PCR reads via MiXCR and lists one record per CDR3 protein. The sample lists about 430,000 distinct CDR3 sequences; approximately 42% were seen once. The receptor was isolated from a girl aged 2 to 9 with multiple sclerosis. The gene calls are TRBV5-1 and TRBJ1-6; D remains unclear. Sequenced: blood. The CDR3 coding sequence is TGCGCCAGCAGCTTGAGCTCCTATAATTCACCCCTCCACTTT. Translation: CASSLSSYNSPLHF.